Listed below are T cell receptor beta chains from one sample, sequenced in a study of CD8 T cells in ankylosing spondylitis. TCRdb independently ran MiXCR on the 5' RACE reads; one entry per CDR3 protein. The repertoire includes around 250,000 distinct CDR3 sequences, around 10% of them detected once, and under 7% sits in the top ten. The sample consisted of blood, either unsorted or a sorted T cell fraction (not recorded which). The receptors shown here come from a male donor with ankylosing spondylitis or in good health (not recorded which). Both conserved end residues are part of each CDR3. Each record gives: clone size, V gene, J gene, D gene, CDR3 DNA, CDR3 protein. The D gene is left open where the match is weak. A row's size may be missing; if present it is once, few, many or a size class.

clone size: many; V gene: TRBV5-1; J gene: TRBJ2-7; D gene: NA; CDR3 DNA: TGCGCCAGCAGCCCGACGAGGACAGTAATCTACGAGCAGTACTTC; CDR3 protein: CASSPTRTVIYEQYF
clone size: many; V gene: TRBV10-3; J gene: TRBJ2-1; D gene: TRBD2; CDR3 DNA: TGTGCCATCAGTGTGGACAGCGGGAGATACAATGAGCAGTTCTTC; CDR3 protein: CAISVDSGRYNEQFF
clone size: many; V gene: TRBV5-1; J gene: TRBJ2-2; D gene: NA; CDR3 DNA: TGCGCCAGCAGCTCAGAGAACACCGGGGAGCTGTTTTTT; CDR3 protein: CASSSENTGELFF
clone size: many; V gene: TRBV20-1; J gene: TRBJ2-7; D gene: NA; CDR3 DNA: TGCAGTGCCCCCGACGGGAAATACGAGCAGTACTTC; CDR3 protein: CSAPDGKYEQYF
clone size: NA; V gene: TRBV6-1; J gene: TRBJ2-3; D gene: TRBD2; CDR3 DNA: TGTGCCAGCAGCCCTCGGCGGGGGGGACGGTCAGATACGCAGTATTTT; CDR3 protein: CASSPRRGGRSDTQYF
clone size: few; V gene: TRBV29-1; J gene: TRBJ1-6; D gene: TRBD1; CDR3 DNA: TGCAGCGCAAGCCGGGACAGTGGTGGTTCACCCCTCCACTTT; CDR3 protein: CSASRDSGGSPLHF
clone size: few; V gene: TRBV24-1; J gene: TRBJ2-1; D gene: TRBD2; CDR3 DNA: TGTGCCACCAGTGATTTGGAGACTAGCTTTGCCTACAATGAGCAGTTCTTC; CDR3 protein: CATSDLETSFAYNEQFF
clone size: few; V gene: TRBV5-5; J gene: TRBJ1-3; D gene: NA; CDR3 DNA: TGTGCCAGCAGCCCGACAGGACATGGAAACACCATATATTTT; CDR3 protein: CASSPTGHGNTIYF
clone size: few; V gene: TRBV5-4; J gene: TRBJ2-3; D gene: NA; CDR3 DNA: TGTGCCAGCAGCTATGACAGCTACACAGATACGCAGTATTTT; CDR3 protein: CASSYDSYTDTQYF
clone size: NA; V gene: TRBV25-1; J gene: TRBJ1-2; D gene: NA; CDR3 DNA: TGTGCCAGCAGTGATCGGTACAGAGGCTACACCTTC; CDR3 protein: CASSDRYRGYTF
clone size: many; V gene: TRBV29-1; J gene: TRBJ1-1; D gene: TRBD1; CDR3 DNA: TGCAGCGTTGTCGGGCGACAGGGGGATCCTGAAGCTTTCTTT; CDR3 protein: CSVVGRQGDPEAFF
clone size: NA; V gene: TRBV5-5; J gene: TRBJ2-3; D gene: TRBD2; CDR3 DNA: TGTGCCAGCAGCCGGGGGGAGCTAGCGGGAGGCACAGATACGCAGTATTTT; CDR3 protein: CASSRGELAGGTDTQYF
clone size: few; V gene: TRBV29-1; J gene: TRBJ1-1; D gene: TRBD1; CDR3 DNA: TGCAGCGTTGAAGGGGACAGTGGGGGGGGAATTGAAGCTTTCTTT; CDR3 protein: CSVEGDSGGGIEAFF
clone size: many; V gene: TRBV5-1; J gene: TRBJ2-7; D gene: NA; CDR3 DNA: TGCGCCAGTCGGGGACTGTCCTACGAGCAGTACTTC; CDR3 protein: CASRGLSYEQYF
clone size: few; V gene: TRBV5-5; J gene: TRBJ2-7; D gene: NA; CDR3 DNA: TGTGCCAGCAGCTTACGGCTACCCTCCTACGAGCAGTACTTC; CDR3 protein: CASSLRLPSYEQYF
clone size: NA; V gene: TRBV20-1; J gene: TRBJ2-1; D gene: NA; CDR3 DNA: TGCAGTGCTAGCTCCCGCCTAGCGACTAGGATCGATGAGCAGTTCTTC; CDR3 protein: CSASSRLATRIDEQFF
clone size: many; V gene: TRBV7-9; J gene: TRBJ2-1; D gene: TRBD1; CDR3 DNA: TGTGCCAGCAGCTTAGTGGTCGGGACAGGGCGAAATGAGCAGTTCTTC; CDR3 protein: CASSLVVGTGRNEQFF
clone size: many; V gene: TRBV5-1; J gene: TRBJ2-7; D gene: NA; CDR3 DNA: TGCGCCAGCAGCGCTAGCGAGGTAACCTACGAGCAGTACTTC; CDR3 protein: CASSASEVTYEQYF
clone size: many; V gene: TRBV3-1; J gene: TRBJ2-7; D gene: TRBD2; CDR3 DNA: TGTGCCAGCAGCCAAGTCAGCGGGAGCCCCTACGAGCAGTACTTC; CDR3 protein: CASSQVSGSPYEQYF
clone size: few; V gene: TRBV10-3; J gene: TRBJ2-7; D gene: NA; CDR3 DNA: TGTGCCAGTACTCCCGGGGTGGACAGCTCCTACGAGCAGTACTTC; CDR3 protein: CASTPGVDSSYEQYF
clone size: NA; V gene: TRBV7-9; J gene: TRBJ2-7; D gene: TRBD1; CDR3 DNA: TGTGCCAGCAGCCAGGACAGGCTAGCGCAGTACTTC; CDR3 protein: CASSQDRLAQYF
clone size: many; V gene: TRBV20-1; J gene: TRBJ1-1; D gene: TRBD1; CDR3 DNA: TGCAGTGCTAGAGACCCCGGGACAGGGTCGAGTACTGAAGCTTTCTTT; CDR3 protein: CSARDPGTGSSTEAFF
clone size: many; V gene: TRBV24-1; J gene: TRBJ2-2; D gene: NA; CDR3 DNA: TGTGCCACCAGTGATACGAACACCGGGGAGCTGTTTTTT; CDR3 protein: CATSDTNTGELFF
clone size: many; V gene: TRBV12-5; J gene: TRBJ1-1; D gene: NA; CDR3 DNA: TGTGCTAGTGGTTTGGCCAAGGACACTGAAGCTTTCTTT; CDR3 protein: CASGLAKDTEAFF
clone size: many; V gene: TRBV12-3/TRBV12-4; J gene: TRBJ1-2; D gene: NA; CDR3 DNA: TGTGCCAGCGTGACGGGCCCGAACTATGGCTACACCTTC; CDR3 protein: CASVTGPNYGYTF
clone size: NA; V gene: TRBV7-9; J gene: TRBJ2-7; D gene: TRBD2; CDR3 DNA: TGTGCCAGCAGCCCGGAGTTTTCGGGGGGATACGAGCAGTACTTC; CDR3 protein: CASSPEFSGGYEQYF
clone size: many; V gene: TRBV30; J gene: TRBJ2-3; D gene: NA; CDR3 DNA: TGTGCCTGGAGTGATGGGCGGGACACAGATACGCAGTATTTT; CDR3 protein: CAWSDGRDTDTQYF
clone size: many; V gene: TRBV20-1; J gene: TRBJ2-2; D gene: NA; CDR3 DNA: TGCAGTGCTAGAGATCGGGACGGGCCCGCGAACACCGGGGAGCTGTTTTTT; CDR3 protein: CSARDRDGPANTGELFF
clone size: NA; V gene: TRBV7-8; J gene: TRBJ2-1; D gene: NA; CDR3 DNA: TGTGCCAGCAGCCTCCAAAATGAGCAGTTCTTC; CDR3 protein: CASSLQNEQFF
clone size: many; V gene: TRBV14; J gene: TRBJ2-7; D gene: NA; CDR3 DNA: TGTGCCAGCAGCCAAGGGACCTTCGTGCAGTACTTC; CDR3 protein: CASSQGTFVQYF
clone size: few; V gene: TRBV14; J gene: TRBJ2-2; D gene: NA; CDR3 DNA: TGTGCCAGCAGCACCGGACAGCTCACCGGGGAGCTGTTTTTT; CDR3 protein: CASSTGQLTGELFF
clone size: many; V gene: TRBV9; J gene: TRBJ1-3; D gene: NA; CDR3 DNA: TGTGCCAGCAGCGAGGCCGGTGGCCCTGGAAACACCATATATTTT; CDR3 protein: CASSEAGGPGNTIYF
clone size: many; V gene: TRBV5-1; J gene: TRBJ2-7; D gene: TRBD1; CDR3 DNA: TGCGCCAGCAGCTACACGACAGGGACCATTAGAGGCGAGCAGTACTTC; CDR3 protein: CASSYTTGTIRGEQYF
clone size: NA; V gene: TRBV20-1; J gene: TRBJ1-2; D gene: TRBD1; CDR3 DNA: TGCAGTGCTAGCAGCAGGGGGGTTGGTGGCTACACCTTC; CDR3 protein: CSASSRGVGGYTF
clone size: many; V gene: TRBV20-1; J gene: TRBJ2-2; D gene: TRBD2; CDR3 DNA: TGCAGTGCTACTAGACTAGCCTCCGACACCGGGGAGCTGTTTTTT; CDR3 protein: CSATRLASDTGELFF
clone size: once; V gene: TRBV4-1; J gene: TRBJ2-5; D gene: NA; CDR3 DNA: TGCGCCAGCAGCCAAAACGAGGAGACCCAGTACTTC; CDR3 protein: CASSQNEETQYF
clone size: few; V gene: TRBV5-1; J gene: TRBJ2-1; D gene: TRBD1; CDR3 DNA: TGCGCCAGCAGCACCTCCCAGGGGGTTTACAATGAGCAGTTCTTC; CDR3 protein: CASSTSQGVYNEQFF
clone size: few; V gene: TRBV10-2; J gene: TRBJ2-1; D gene: NA; CDR3 DNA: TGCGCCAGCATTTTGACGGTAGTAAGCAATGAGCAGTTCTTC; CDR3 protein: CASILTVVSNEQFF
clone size: many; V gene: TRBV4-1; J gene: TRBJ2-3; D gene: NA; CDR3 DNA: TGCGCCAGCAGACTACGAACGAGCACAGATACGCAGTATTTT; CDR3 protein: CASRLRTSTDTQYF
clone size: many; V gene: TRBV15; J gene: TRBJ2-3; D gene: TRBD1; CDR3 DNA: TGTGCCACCAGCAGGAGGACAGGGGCTCCAGATACGCAGTATTTT; CDR3 protein: CATSRRTGAPDTQYF
clone size: NA; V gene: TRBV7-9; J gene: TRBJ2-7; D gene: NA; CDR3 DNA: TGTGCCAGCAGCTACCCTGGGTTGAGGGAACACTACGAGCAGTACTTC; CDR3 protein: CASSYPGLREHYEQYF
clone size: many; V gene: TRBV6-1; J gene: TRBJ2-3; D gene: TRBD1; CDR3 DNA: TGTGCCAGCAGCATGAGGACAGGGGACACAGATACGCAGTATTTT; CDR3 protein: CASSMRTGDTDTQYF
clone size: many; V gene: TRBV12-3/TRBV12-4; J gene: TRBJ2-1; D gene: NA; CDR3 DNA: TGTGCCAGCAGCCGAGTGACAGGTGGTGAGCAGTTCTTC; CDR3 protein: CASSRVTGGEQFF
clone size: many; V gene: TRBV12-3/TRBV12-4; J gene: TRBJ2-1; D gene: TRBD2; CDR3 DNA: TGTGCCAGCAGTTCCCGACTAGCGGGGGTTCATGAGCAGTTCTTC; CDR3 protein: CASSSRLAGVHEQFF
clone size: NA; V gene: TRBV5-6; J gene: TRBJ2-1; D gene: TRBD2; CDR3 DNA: TGTGCCAGCAGCTTCACTAGCGGCTTGTCCTCCTACAATGAGCAGTTCTTC; CDR3 protein: CASSFTSGLSSYNEQFF
clone size: many; V gene: TRBV10-3; J gene: TRBJ1-2; D gene: NA; CDR3 DNA: TGTGCCATCAGTGATTTAGAGAACTATGGCTACACCTTC; CDR3 protein: CAISDLENYGYTF
clone size: NA; V gene: TRBV7-9; J gene: TRBJ2-2; D gene: NA; CDR3 DNA: TGTGCCAGCAGCTTAATCGGCGGTCCGGTCACCGGGGAGCTGTTTTTT; CDR3 protein: CASSLIGGPVTGELFF
clone size: NA; V gene: TRBV5-1; J gene: TRBJ1-1; D gene: NA; CDR3 DNA: TGCGCCAGCAGCAGGTCCGGGCCGAACACTGAAGCTTTCTTT; CDR3 protein: CASSRSGPNTEAFF